The entry below gives a single T cell receptor (beta chain) sequence along with its context. Its antigen is as yet unknown. One end of the junction does not line up with germline, which may come from a read error. The data were taken from a study of PD-1 blockade in classical Hodgkin lymphoma. Findings of the study overall: A significant rise in TCR diversity by C4D1 was seen for CD4+ but not CD8+ cells.

Libraries were prepared by immunoSEQ multiplex PCR; TCRdb keeps only in-frame clonotypes and omits some of them. The top ten hold just under 20% of the sample, which has approximately 98,000 clones, 70% to 90% seen once. CDR1 and CDR2 from the germline V gene are MNHNS and SASEGT. The CDR3 runs 13 residues. Every patient was affected by relapse after autologous stem cell transplantation, while exposure to brentuximab vedotin was not uniform. Classifying best responses yielded complete response, partial response or progressive disease. V gene TRBV6-1 combines with J gene TRBJ2-3, with D perhaps matching TRBD2 (5 bases). The sequence came from a human donor with classical Hodgkin lymphoma. The specimen comprised peripheral blood mononuclear cells (PBMCs), sampled before the second cycle of nivolumab. DNA of the CDR3: TGTGCCAGCAGTCCGGTCCCGAGGGATAGGCAGTATTTT. Translation: CASSPVPRDRQYF.